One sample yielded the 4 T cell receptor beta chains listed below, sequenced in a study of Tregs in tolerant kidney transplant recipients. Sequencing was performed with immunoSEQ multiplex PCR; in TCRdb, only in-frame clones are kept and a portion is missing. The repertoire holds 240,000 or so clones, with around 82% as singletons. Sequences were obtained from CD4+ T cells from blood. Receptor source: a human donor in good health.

The chain's CDR3 is CASSTTGRSSYEQYF. CDR3 coding DNA: TGTGCCAGCAGTACGACAGGGCGGAGCTCCTACGAGCAGTACTTC. The genes are TRBV27 and TRBJ2-7, with 7 bases lining up with TRBD1. The CDR3 runs to 15 residues. Germline lookup yields CDR1 MNHEY and CDR2 SMNVEV (reference sequence). The V segment lost 5 bases and the J segment 0 bases; nucleotides outside the gene matches: 7.

The CDR3 DNA sequence: TGCGCCAGCAGCTTGGTTCAGCAGGGCCAAGAGACCCAGTACTTC. Amino acid sequence: CASSLVQQGQETQYF. The gene calls are TRBV5-1 and TRBJ2-5; possibly TRBD1 for D (5 bases). CDR1 is SGHRS, CDR2 YFSETQ, per germline. The ends were cut back, 0 bases at V and 1 base at J, with 10 bases in the middle. CDR3 length equals 15 residues.

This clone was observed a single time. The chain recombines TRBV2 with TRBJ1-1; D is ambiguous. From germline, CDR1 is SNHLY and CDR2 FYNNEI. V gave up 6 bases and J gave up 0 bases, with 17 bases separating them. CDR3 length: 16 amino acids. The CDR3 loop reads CASSSLPPPVNTEAFF. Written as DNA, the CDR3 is TGTGCCAGCAGCTCCCTCCCCCCCCCGGTGAACACTGAAGCTTTCTTT.

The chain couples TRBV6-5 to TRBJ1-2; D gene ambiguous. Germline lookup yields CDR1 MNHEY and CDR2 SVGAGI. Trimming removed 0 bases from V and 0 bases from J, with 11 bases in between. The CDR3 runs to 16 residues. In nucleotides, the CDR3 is TGTGCCAGCAGTTACTCGCAGACACGCTCTAACTATGGCTACACCTTC. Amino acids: CASSYSQTRSNYGYTF.